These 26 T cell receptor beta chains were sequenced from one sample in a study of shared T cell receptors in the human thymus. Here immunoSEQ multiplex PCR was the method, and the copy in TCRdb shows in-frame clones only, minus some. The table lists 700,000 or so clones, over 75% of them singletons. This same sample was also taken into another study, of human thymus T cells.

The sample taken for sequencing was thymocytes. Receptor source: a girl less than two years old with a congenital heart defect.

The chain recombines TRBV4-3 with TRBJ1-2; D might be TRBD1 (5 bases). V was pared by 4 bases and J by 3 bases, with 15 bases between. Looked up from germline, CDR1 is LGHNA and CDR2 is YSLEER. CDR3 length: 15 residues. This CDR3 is CASSPRFPRDYGYTF. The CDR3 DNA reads TGCGCCAGCAGCCCCCGATTCCCCAGGGACTATGGCTACACCTTC.

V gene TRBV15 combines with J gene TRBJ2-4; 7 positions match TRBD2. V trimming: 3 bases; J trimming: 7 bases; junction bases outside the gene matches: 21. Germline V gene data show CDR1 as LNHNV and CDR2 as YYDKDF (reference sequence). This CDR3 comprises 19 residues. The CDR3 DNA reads TGTGCCACCAGCAGCTCCCCAGATGGGGGAGGGCTGGAGTTGAACATTCAGTACTTC. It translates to CATSSSPDGGGLELNIQYF.

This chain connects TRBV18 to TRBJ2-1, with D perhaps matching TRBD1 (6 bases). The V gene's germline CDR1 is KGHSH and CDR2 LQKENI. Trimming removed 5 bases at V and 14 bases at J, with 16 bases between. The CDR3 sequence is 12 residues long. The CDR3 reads CASSSYREPEFF. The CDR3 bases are TGTGCCAGCTCATCCTACAGGGAACCCGAGTTCTTC.

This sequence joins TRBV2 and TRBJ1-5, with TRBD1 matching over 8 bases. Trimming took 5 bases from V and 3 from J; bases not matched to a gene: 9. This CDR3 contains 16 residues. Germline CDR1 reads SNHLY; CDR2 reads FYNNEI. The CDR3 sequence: CASSTGTGYINQPQHF. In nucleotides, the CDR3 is TGTGCCAGCAGTACTGGGACAGGCTATATCAATCAGCCCCAGCATTTT.

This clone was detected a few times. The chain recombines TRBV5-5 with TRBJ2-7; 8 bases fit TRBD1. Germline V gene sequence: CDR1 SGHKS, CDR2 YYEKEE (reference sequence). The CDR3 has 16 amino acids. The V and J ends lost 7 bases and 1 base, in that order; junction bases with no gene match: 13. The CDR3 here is CASGTGRDRISYEQYF. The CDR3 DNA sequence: TGTGCCAGCGGGACCGGTCGGGACAGGATATCCTACGAGCAGTACTTC.

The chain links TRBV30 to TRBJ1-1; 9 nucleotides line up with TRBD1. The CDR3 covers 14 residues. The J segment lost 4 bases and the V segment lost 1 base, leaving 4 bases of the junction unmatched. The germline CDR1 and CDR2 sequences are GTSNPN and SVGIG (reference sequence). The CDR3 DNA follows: TGTGCCTGGAGTGGGACAGGGGAGGCCACTGAAGCTTTCTTT. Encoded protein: CAWSGTGEATEAFF.

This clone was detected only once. CDR3 region: CASSSLRGQNTEAFF. CDR3 in DNA: TGCGCCAGCAGCTCCCTTAGGGGACAGAACACTGAAGCTTTCTTT. The chain is built from TRBV5-1 and TRBJ1-1; TRBD1 is a possible D gene (6 bases). This CDR3 has 15 residues. Germline V CDR1 and CDR2: SGHRS, YFSETQ. V was clipped by 3 bases and J by 1 base, with 13 bases between them.

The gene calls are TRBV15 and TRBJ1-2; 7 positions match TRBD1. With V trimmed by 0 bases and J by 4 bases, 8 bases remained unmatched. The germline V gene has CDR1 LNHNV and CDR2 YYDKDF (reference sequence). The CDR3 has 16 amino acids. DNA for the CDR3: TGTGCCACCAGCAGAGATGGTTCAGGGGGAGGCTATGGCTACACCTTC. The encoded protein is CATSRDGSGGGYGYTF.

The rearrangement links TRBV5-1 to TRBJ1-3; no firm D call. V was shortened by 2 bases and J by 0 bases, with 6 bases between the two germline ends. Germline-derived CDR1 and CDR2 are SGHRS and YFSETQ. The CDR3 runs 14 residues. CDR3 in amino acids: CASSFSRSGNTIYF. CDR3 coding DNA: TGCGCCAGCAGCTTTAGCCGCTCTGGAAACACCATATATTTT.

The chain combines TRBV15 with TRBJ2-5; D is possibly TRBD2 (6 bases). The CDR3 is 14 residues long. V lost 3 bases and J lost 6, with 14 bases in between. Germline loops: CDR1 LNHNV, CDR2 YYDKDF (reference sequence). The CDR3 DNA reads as TGTGCCACCAGCAGGTCGCTAGCGCTACAGACCCAGTACTTC. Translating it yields CATSRSLALQTQYF.

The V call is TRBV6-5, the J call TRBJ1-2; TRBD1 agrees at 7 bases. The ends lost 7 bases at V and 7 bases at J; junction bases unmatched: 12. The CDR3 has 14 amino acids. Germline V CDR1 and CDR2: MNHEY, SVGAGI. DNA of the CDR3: TGTGCCAGCACCAACACAGGGGTGGCCGGTGGCTACACCTTC. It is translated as CASTNTGVAGGYTF.

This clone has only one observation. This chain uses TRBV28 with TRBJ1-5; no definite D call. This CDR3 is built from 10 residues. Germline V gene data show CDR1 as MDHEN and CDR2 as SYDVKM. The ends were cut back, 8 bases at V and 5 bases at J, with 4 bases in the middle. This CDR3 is CASSDQPQHF. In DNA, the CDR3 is TGTGCCAGCTCCGATCAGCCCCAGCATTTT.

The CDR3 protein is CASSLDSRDTEAFF. DNA for the CDR3: TGTGCCAGCAGCTTAGATAGTAGAGACACTGAAGCTTTCTTT. The chain carries TRBV7-2 and TRBJ1-1, with unresolved D. This CDR3 region has 14 residues. V was clipped by 1 base and J by 3 bases, with 9 bases between them. Germline V gene sequence: CDR1 SGHTA, CDR2 FQGNSA. Drawing the rest from reference TRBV7-2 and TRBJ1-1, the complete variable domain is GAGVSQSPSNKVTEKGKDVELRCDPISGHTALYWYRQSLGQGLEFLIYFQGNSAPDKSGLPSDRFSAERTGGSVSTLTIQRTQQEDSAVYLCASSLDSRDTEAFFGQGTRLTVV.

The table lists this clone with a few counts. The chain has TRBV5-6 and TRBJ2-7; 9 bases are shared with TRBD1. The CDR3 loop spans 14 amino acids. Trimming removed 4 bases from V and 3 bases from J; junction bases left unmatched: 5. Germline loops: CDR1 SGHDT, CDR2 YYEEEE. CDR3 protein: CASSPHRGLYEQYF. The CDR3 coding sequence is TGTGCCAGCAGCCCACACAGGGGGCTCTACGAGCAGTACTTC.

CDR3 coding DNA: TGCGCCAGCAGCTACGGATGGACTAGCGGGGGACTGGGCGAGCAGTACTTC. It yields the protein CASSYGWTSGGLGEQYF. The V and J genes are TRBV5-1 and TRBJ2-7; 13 nucleotides line up with TRBD2. The V gene end was trimmed by 3 bases and the J gene end by 6 bases; junction bases not matched to a gene: 12. The CDR3 has 17 amino acids. Germline-derived CDR1 and CDR2 are SGHRS and YFSETQ.

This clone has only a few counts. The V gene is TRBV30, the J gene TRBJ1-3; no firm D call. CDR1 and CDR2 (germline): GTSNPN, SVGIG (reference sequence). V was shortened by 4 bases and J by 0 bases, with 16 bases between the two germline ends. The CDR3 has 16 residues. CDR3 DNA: TGTGCCTGGATACGTTTTGATAGGAGCTCTGGAAACACCATATATTTT. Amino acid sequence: CAWIRFDRSSGNTIYF.

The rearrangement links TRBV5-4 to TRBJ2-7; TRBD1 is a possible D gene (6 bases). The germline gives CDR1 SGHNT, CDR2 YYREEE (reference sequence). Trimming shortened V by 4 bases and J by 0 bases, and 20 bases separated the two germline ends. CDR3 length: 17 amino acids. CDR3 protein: CASSRSTDRNFSYEQYF. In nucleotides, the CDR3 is TGTGCCAGCAGCAGGTCCACCGACAGGAACTTCTCCTACGAGCAGTACTTC.

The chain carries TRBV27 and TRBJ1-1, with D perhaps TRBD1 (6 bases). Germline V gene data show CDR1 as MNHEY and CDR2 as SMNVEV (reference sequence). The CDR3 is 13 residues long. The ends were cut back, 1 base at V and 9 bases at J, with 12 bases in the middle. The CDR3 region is CASSLLGGRQAFF. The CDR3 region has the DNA TGTGCCAGCAGTTTATTGGGGGGGCGACAAGCTTTCTTT.

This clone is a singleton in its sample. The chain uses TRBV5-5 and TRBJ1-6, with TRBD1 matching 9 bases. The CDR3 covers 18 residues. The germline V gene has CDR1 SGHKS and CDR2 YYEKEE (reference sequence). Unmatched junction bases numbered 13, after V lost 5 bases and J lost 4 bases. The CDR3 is CASSSGTGLVRYNSPLHF. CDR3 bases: TGTGCCAGCAGTTCCGGGACAGGGCTTGTTAGGTATAATTCACCCCTCCACTTT.

The CDR3 DNA sequence: TGTGCCAGCAGCCTCGGGACAGGGCGGGAGCAGTACTTC. This encodes CASSLGTGREQYF. V and J are TRBV5-6 and TRBJ2-7, with TRBD1 matching 9 bases. CDR1 is SGHDT and CDR2 is YYEEEE in the germline V gene. Unmatched junction bases numbered 6, after V lost 4 bases and J lost 7 bases. CDR3 length equals 13 residues.

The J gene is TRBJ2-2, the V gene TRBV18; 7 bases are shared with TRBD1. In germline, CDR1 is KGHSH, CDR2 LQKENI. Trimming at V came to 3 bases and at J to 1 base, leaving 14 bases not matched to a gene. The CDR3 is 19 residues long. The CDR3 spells CASSPLSGTELMNTGELFF. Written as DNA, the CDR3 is TGTGCCAGCTCACCTCTATCCGGGACAGAACTTATGAACACCGGGGAGCTGTTTTTT. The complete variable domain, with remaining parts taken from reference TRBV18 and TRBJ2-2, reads NAGVMQNPRHLVRRRGQEARLRCSPMKGHSHVYWYRQLPEEGLKFMVYLQKENIIDESGMPKERFSAEFPKEGPSILRIQQVVRGDSAAYFCASSPLSGTELMNTGELFFGEGSRLTVL.

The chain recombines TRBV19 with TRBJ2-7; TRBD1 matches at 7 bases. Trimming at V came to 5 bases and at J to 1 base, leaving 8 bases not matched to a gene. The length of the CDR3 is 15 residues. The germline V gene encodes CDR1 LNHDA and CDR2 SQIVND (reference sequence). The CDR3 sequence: CASSPRQGRSYEQYF. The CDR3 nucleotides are TGTGCCAGTAGTCCCAGACAGGGAAGATCCTACGAGCAGTACTTC.

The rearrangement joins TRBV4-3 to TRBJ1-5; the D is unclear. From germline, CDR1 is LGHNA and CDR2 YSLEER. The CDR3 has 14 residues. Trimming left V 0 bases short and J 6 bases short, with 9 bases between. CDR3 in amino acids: CASSQDRRSQPQHF. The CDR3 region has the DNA TGCGCCAGCAGCCAAGACAGGAGGAGTCAGCCCCAGCATTTT.

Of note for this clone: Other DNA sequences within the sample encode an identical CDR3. The DNA of the CDR3 is TGCGCCAGCAGCCAAGATAGTACCGAGAAGAAGCTTAATGAGCAGTTCTTC. Encoded protein: CASSQDSTEKKLNEQFF. J is TRBJ2-1 and V is TRBV4-1, with no clear D. The V end lost 0 bases, the J end lost 7 bases, and 19 bases lay between the germline ends. This CDR3 spans 17 amino acids. Germline CDR1 MGHRA, CDR2 YSYEKL.

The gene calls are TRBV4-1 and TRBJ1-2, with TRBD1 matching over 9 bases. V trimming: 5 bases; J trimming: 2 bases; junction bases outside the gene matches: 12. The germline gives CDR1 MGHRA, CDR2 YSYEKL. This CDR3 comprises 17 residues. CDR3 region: CASSSTGGSGGNYGYTF. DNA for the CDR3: TGCGCCAGCAGCTCAACAGGGGGCTCGGGTGGGAACTATGGCTACACCTTC.

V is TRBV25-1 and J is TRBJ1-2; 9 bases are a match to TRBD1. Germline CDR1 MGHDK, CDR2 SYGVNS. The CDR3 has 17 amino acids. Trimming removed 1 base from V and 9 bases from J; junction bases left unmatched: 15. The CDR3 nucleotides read TGTGCCAGCAGTGAATGGGGACAGGGAGGACCCACTCGGAGCTACACCTTC. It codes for CASSEWGQGGPTRSYTF.